This paragraph covers one T cell receptor beta chain sequence. Antigen unknown. Germline V gene lookup returns CDR1 SNHLY and CDR2 FYNNEI. There are 15 residues in the CDR3. Trimming cost V 6 bases and J 6 bases; bases outside gene matches: 10. Unique molecular identifiers featured in each of the TCR beta cDNA libraries. TCRdb re-analysed the PCR reads in MiXCR, keeping a single row per CDR3 protein. The sample has 750,000 to 950,000 distinct CDR3 sequences; roughly half are singletons. This record belongs to a study of post-analysis software for immune sequencing data. Broader study findings: A few TRBV segments (TRBV5-6, TRBV5-1 and TRBV20-1 among them) occurred more frequently in patients than in controls.

Material: blood. The sequence came from a girl aged 10 to 17 with multiple sclerosis. V gene TRBV2 combines with J gene TRBJ1-4, with 7 bases fitting TRBD1. CDR3 sequence reads: CASRETQGTDEKLFF. CDR3 DNA: TGTGCCAGCAGAGAAACACAGGGGACCGATGAAAAACTGTTTTTT.